The entry that follows covers one TCR beta chain sequence. Source study methods: Cell counts per sample came from amplifying reference gene primers. TCRdb's table, derived via immunoSEQ multiplex PCR, lists solely in-frame clones and lacks some. V, J and clone size are taken as reported in that table, and D and trimming were inferred from the DNA itself. The sample contains 210,000 or so clones, approximately 81% of which appear only once. This sample is drawn from a study of blood T cell repertoires in COVID-19. Whole-study context: Italy, Spain and the United States were the sources of the convalescent and acute COVID-19 samples. Sample material is recorded as cDNA or gDNA derived from T cells, B-cell-depleted T cells, or PBMCs.

J was trimmed by 2 bases and V by 0 bases; bases with no gene match: 3. The V gene's germline CDR1 is SGHRS and CDR2 YFSETQ. The CDR3 spans 15 residues. The chain uses TRBV5-1 and TRBJ1-1; 8 nucleotides match TRBD1. Sequencing used peripheral blood. The TCR comes from a woman at least 80 years old with active or convalescent COVID-19. CDR3 nucleotides: TGCGCCAGCAGCTTGGACAGGGGGTATAACACTGAAGCTTTCTTT. This sequence encodes CASSLDRGYNTEAFF.